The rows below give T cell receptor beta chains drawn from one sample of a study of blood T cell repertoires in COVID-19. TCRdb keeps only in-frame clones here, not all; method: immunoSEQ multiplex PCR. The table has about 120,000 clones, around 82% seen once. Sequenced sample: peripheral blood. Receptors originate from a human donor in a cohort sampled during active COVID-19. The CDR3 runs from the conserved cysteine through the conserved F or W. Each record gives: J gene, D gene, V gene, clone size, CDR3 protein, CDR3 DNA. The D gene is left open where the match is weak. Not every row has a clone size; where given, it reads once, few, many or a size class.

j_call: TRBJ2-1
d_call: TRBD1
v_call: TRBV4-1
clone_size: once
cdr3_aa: CASSQAAAGGRSEQFF
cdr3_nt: TGCGCCAGCAGCCAAGCGGCGGCAGGGGGCCGGAGTGAGCAGTTCTTC

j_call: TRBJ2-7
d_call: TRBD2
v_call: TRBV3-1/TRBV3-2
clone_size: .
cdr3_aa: CASGTSGALLYEQYF
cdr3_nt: TGTGCCAGCGGGACTAGCGGGGCCTTACTCTACGAGCAGTACTTC

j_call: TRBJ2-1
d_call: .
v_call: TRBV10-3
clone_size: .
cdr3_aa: CAISEQGSYNEQFF
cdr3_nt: TGTGCCATCAGTGAGCAGGGTAGCTACAATGAGCAGTTCTTC

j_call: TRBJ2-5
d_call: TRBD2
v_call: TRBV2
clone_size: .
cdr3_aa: CASSVQGLAGGETQYF
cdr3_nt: TGTGCCAGCAGCGTCCAGGGACTAGCGGGGGGGGAGACCCAGTACTTC

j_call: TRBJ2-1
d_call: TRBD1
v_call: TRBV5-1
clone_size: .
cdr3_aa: CASSLGRDRYGSGSYNEQFF
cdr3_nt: TGCGCCAGCAGCTTGGGCCGGGACAGGTACGGGTCGGGATCCTACAATGAGCAGTTCTTC

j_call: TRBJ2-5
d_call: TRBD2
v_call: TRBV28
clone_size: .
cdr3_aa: CASSLATSGWPETQYF
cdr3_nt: TGTGCCAGCAGTTTAGCTACTAGCGGTTGGCCGGAGACCCAGTACTTC

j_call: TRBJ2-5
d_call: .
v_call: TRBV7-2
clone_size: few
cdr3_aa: CASSRSELLETQYF
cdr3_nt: TGTGCCAGCAGCAGATCCGAGCTCTTAGAGACCCAGTACTTC

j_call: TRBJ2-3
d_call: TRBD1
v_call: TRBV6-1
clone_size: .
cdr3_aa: CASHTGGYTDTQYF
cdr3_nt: TGTGCCAGCCACACAGGGGGATACACAGATACGCAGTATTTT

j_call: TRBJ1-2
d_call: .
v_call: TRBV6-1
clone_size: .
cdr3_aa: CASSERDSYGYTF
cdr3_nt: TGTGCCAGCAGTGAGCGAGACAGCTATGGCTACACCTTC

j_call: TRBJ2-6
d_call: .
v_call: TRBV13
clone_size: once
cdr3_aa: CASSSLGAWGSGANVLTF
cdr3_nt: TGTGCCAGCAGCTCCTTGGGGGCTTGGGGCTCTGGGGCCAACGTCCTGACTTTC

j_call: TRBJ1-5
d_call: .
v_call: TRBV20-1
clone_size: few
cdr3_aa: CSASAGVGQPQHF
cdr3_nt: TGCAGTGCTAGTGCAGGGGTCGGGCAGCCCCAGCATTTT

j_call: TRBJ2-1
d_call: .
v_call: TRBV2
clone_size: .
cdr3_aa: CASTTGFNEQFF
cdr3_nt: TGTGCCAGCACTACCGGGTTCAATGAGCAGTTCTTC

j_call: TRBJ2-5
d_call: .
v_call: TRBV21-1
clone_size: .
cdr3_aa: CASSVPSGGTFQETQYF
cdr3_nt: TGTGCCAGCAGCGTCCCTAGCGGGGGGACCTTCCAAGAGACCCAGTACTTC

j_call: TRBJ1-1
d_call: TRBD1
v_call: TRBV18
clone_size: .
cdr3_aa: CASQGTGEVGTEAFF
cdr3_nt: TGTGCCAGCCAAGGGACAGGGGAGGTAGGCACTGAAGCTTTCTTT

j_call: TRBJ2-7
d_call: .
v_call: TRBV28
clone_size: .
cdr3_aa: CASSLRDTLLEQYF
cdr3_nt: TGTGCCAGCAGTTTACGGGATACCTTGCTCGAGCAGTACTTC

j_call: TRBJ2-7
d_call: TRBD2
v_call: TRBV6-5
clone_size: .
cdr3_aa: CASSPRTSGGPYF
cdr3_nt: TGTGCCAGCAGTCCCCGGACTAGCGGGGGCCCGTACTTC

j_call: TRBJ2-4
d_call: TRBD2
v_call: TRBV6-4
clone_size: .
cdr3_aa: CASRLAGGRAKNIQYF
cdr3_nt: TGTGCCAGCAGACTAGCGGGGGGGAGAGCCAAAAACATTCAGTACTTC

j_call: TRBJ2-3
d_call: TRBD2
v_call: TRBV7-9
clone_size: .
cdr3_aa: CASSVTSGGALDTQYF
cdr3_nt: TGTGCCAGCAGCGTGACTAGCGGGGGGGCGCTAGATACGCAGTATTTT

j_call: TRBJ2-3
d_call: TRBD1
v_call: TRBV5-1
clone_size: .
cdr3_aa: CASSRPPGQGSDTQYF
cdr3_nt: TGCGCCAGCAGTAGACCTCCGGGACAGGGATCAGATACGCAGTATTTT

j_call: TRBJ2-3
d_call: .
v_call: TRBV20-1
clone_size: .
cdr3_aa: CSASRWDGTNTQYF
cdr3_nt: TGCAGTGCTAGTCGTTGGGACGGGACAAATACGCAGTATTTT

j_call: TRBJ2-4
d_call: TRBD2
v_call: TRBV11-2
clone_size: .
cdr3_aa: CASSLVLAGVLLAKNIQYF
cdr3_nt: TGTGCCAGCAGCTTAGTGTTAGCGGGGGTTTTACTAGCCAAAAACATTCAGTACTTC

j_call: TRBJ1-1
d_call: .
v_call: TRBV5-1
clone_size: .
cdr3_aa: CASRTLGGVAEAFF
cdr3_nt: TGCGCCAGCAGAACCCTAGGGGGGGTCGCTGAAGCTTTCTTT

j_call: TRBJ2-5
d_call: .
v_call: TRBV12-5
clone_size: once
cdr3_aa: CASGSGGDQETQYF
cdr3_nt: TGTGCTAGTGGTTCTGGAGGGGACCAAGAGACCCAGTACTTC

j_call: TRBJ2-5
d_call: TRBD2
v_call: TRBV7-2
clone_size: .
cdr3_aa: CASSSGLAGGRETQYF
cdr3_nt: TGTGCCAGCAGCTCCGGGCTAGCGGGGGGCAGAGAGACCCAGTACTTC

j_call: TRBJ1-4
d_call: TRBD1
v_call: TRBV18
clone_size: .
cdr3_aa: CASSPPGQGERLFF
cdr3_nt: TGTGCCAGCTCACCGCCCGGACAGGGGGAAAGACTGTTTTTT

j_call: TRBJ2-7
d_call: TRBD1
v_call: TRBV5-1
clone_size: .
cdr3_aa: CASSTGTVPYEQYF
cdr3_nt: TGCGCCAGCAGCACCGGGACAGTCCCCTACGAGCAGTACTTC

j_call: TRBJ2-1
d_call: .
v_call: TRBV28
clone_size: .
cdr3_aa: CASSLPHSGNEQFF
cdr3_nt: TGTGCCAGCAGTCTGCCGCACTCAGGCAATGAGCAGTTCTTC

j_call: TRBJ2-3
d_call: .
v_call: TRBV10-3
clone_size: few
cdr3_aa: CAIRRGQQDTQYF
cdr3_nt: TGTGCCATCAGAAGGGGACAACAAGATACGCAGTATTTT

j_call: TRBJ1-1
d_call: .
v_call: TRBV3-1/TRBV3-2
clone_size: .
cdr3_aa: CASSQVGSTEAFF
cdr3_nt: TGTGCCAGCAGCCAAGTCGGGTCGACTGAAGCTTTCTTT

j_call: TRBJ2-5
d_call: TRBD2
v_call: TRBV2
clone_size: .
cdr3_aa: CASIRTSGPQETQYF
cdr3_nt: TGTGCCAGCATCCGGACTAGCGGGCCTCAAGAGACCCAGTACTTC

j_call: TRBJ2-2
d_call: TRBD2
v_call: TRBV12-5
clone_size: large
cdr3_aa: CASGGLVGNTGELFF
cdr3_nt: TGTGCTAGTGGCGGACTAGTGGGCAACACCGGGGAGCTGTTTTTT

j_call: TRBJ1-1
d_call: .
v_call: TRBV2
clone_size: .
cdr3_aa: CASSVTRMNTEAFF
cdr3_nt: TGTGCCAGCAGTGTCACGCGGATGAACACTGAAGCTTTCTTT

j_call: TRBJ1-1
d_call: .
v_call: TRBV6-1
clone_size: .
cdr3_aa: CASSDGGRPGGAFF
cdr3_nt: TGTGCCAGCAGTGACGGAGGCCGTCCTGGGGGGGCTTTCTTT

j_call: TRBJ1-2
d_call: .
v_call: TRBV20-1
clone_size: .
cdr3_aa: CSASDGGNSYGYTF
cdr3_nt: TGCAGTGCTAGTGACGGGGGGAACTCCTATGGCTACACCTTC

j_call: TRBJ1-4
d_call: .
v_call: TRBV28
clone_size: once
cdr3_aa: CAGSSAGLINEKLFF
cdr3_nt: TGTGCCGGCAGTTCCGCGGGACTGATTAATGAAAAACTGTTTTTT

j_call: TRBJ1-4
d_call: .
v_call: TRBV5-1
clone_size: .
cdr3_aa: CASSSRADATNEKLFF
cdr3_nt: TGCGCCAGCAGCTCCCGCGCCGATGCAACTAATGAAAAACTGTTTTTT

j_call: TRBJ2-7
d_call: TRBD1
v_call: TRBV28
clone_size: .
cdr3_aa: CASSSLGQGKYEQYF
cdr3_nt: TGTGCCAGCAGTTCCTTGGGACAGGGGAAGTACGAGCAGTACTTC

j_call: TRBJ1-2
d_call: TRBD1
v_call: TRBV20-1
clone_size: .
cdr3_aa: CSAGDRAFYTF
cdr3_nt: TGCAGTGCCGGGGACAGGGCATTCTACACCTTC

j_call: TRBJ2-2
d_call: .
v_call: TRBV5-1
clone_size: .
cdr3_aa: CASSYGGPNTGELFF
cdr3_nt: TGCGCCAGCAGTTATGGCGGCCCGAACACCGGGGAGCTGTTTTTT

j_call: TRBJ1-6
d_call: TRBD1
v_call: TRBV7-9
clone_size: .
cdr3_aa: CASSLGGDSRSPLHF
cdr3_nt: TGTGCCAGCAGCTTAGGGGGGGACAGCCGTTCACCCCTCCACTTT

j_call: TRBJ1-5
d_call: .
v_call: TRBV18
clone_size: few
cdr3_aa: CASSPGVGRVGNQPQHF
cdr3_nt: TGTGCCAGCTCACCCGGGGTTGGCCGGGTGGGCAATCAGCCCCAGCATTTT

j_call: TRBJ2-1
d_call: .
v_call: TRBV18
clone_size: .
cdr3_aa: CASSPRPDYNEQFF
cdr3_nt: TGTGCCAGCTCACCACGGCCTGATTACAATGAGCAGTTCTTC

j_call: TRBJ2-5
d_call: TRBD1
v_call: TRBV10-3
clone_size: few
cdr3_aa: CAIREGTGAETQYF
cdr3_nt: TGTGCCATCAGGGAGGGGACAGGCGCAGAGACCCAGTACTTC

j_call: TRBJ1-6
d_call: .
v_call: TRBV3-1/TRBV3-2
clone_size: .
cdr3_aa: CASSLQPGAYNSPLHF
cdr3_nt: TGTGCCAGCAGCCTTCAACCCGGGGCCTATAATTCACCCCTCCACTTT

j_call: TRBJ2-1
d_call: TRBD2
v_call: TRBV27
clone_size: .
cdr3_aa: CASSLSRGGKNEQFF
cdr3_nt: TGTGCCAGCAGTTTATCACGGGGGGGTAAGAATGAGCAGTTCTTC

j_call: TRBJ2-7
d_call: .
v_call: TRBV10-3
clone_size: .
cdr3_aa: CASTGEAPAYEQYF
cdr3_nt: TGTGCCTCCACGGGGGAAGCACCTGCCTACGAGCAGTACTTC

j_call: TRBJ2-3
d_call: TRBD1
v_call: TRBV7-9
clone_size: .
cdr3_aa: CASSRGTGKADTQYF
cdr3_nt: TGTGCCAGCAGCCGAGGGACAGGGAAGGCAGATACGCAGTATTTT

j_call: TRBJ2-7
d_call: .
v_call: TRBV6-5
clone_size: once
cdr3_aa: CASSFGVNNHEQYF
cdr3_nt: TGTGCCAGCAGTTTCGGGGTAAATAATCACGAGCAGTACTTC